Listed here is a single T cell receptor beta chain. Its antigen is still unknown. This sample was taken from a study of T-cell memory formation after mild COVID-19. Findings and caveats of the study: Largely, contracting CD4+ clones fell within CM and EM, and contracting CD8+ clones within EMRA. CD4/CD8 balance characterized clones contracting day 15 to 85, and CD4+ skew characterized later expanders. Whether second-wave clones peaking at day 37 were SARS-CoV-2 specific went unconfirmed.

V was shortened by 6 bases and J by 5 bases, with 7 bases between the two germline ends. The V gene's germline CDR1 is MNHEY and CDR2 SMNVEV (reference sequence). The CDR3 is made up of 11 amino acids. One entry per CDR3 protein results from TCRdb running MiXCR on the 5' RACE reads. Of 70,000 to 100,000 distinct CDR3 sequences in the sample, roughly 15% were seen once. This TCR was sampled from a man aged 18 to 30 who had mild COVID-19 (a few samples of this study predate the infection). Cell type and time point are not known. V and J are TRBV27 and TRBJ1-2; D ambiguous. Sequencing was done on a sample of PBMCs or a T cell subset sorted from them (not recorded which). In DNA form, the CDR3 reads TGTGCCAGCAGCCGGGGATATGGCTACACCTTC. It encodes CASSRGYGYTF.